The sequence of this T cell receptor (beta chain) was determined in a study of T cells after yellow fever vaccination. Study-wide results and limits: Abundant contaminating clonotypes from the bulk population could appear in FACS-sorted repertoires.

Making TCR cDNA involved 5'RACE template switching, which added UMIs and a universal primer site. TCRdb reanalysed the 5' RACE reads using MiXCR and keeps one entry per CDR3 protein. Here the sample spans around 120,000 distinct CDR3 sequences, more than 5.5% being singletons. In its sample, this clonotype was seen many times. Its specificity is unknown. Sequencing was performed on CD4+ T cells sorted from PBMCs, taken more than 35 days after the first yellow fever vaccination. The source is a man aged 18 to 30 who received the YFV17D yellow fever vaccine.

CDR3 in DNA: TGTGCCAGCAGCCCCGTAGCGGGGGGGAAGAATGAGCAGTTCTTC. Translation: CASSPVAGGKNEQFF. The chain uses TRBV7-2 and TRBJ2-1, with 11 bases fitting TRBD2. CDR1 is SGHTA and CDR2 is FQGNSA in the germline V gene. The V gene end was trimmed by 5 bases and the J gene end by 7 bases; junction bases not matched to a gene: 7. The CDR3 runs 15 residues. Supplemented by reference TRBV7-2 and TRBJ2-1, the full variable domain reads GAGVSQSPSNKVTEKGKDVELRCDPISGHTALYWYRQSLGQGLEFLIYFQGNSAPDKSGLPSDRFSAERTGGSVSTLTIQRTQQEDSAVYLCASSPVAGGKNEQFFGPGTRLTVL.